Listed below are T cell receptor beta chains from one sample, sequenced in a study of yellow fever vaccine responses in identical twins. TCRdb processed the RT-PCR reads anew with MiXCR; each CDR3 protein has one entry. The top ten hold roughly 4.5% of the sample, which has approximately 2,500 distinct CDR3 sequences, roughly nine tenths seen once. This specimen was T cells from blood (PBMCs), unsorted or a sorted subset (not recorded which), taken before or after yellow fever vaccination (not recorded which). The receptors here all came from a woman aged 18-30 years who received the yellow fever vaccine. Both conserved end residues are part of each CDR3. The D gene is left open where the match is weak. A row's size may be missing; if present it is once, few, many or a size class.

D: TRBD2
J: TRBJ2-2
size: NA
V: TRBV15
DNA: TGTGCCACCAGCACTCAACTAGCGGACACCGGGGAGCTGTTTTTT
CDR3: CATSTQLADTGELFF

D: TRBD1
J: TRBJ2-7
size: NA
V: TRBV4-1
DNA: TGCGCCAGCAGCCAAGAAGGACAGGGTGCCTACGAGCAGTACTTC
CDR3: CASSQEGQGAYEQYF

D: NA
J: TRBJ2-1
size: once
V: TRBV10-1
DNA: TGCGCCAGCAGTGAGTCTCTTACCAGAGACAATGAGCAGTTCTTC
CDR3: CASSESLTRDNEQFF

D: TRBD1
J: TRBJ2-7
size: NA
V: TRBV15
DNA: TGTGCCACCAGCCGAGCCGGGACAGACTACGAGCAGTACTTC
CDR3: CATSRAGTDYEQYF

D: TRBD1
J: TRBJ1-4
size: once
V: TRBV6-1
DNA: TGTGCCAGCAGGATGGACAGGGTGGCTACGGCTAATGAAAAACTGTTTTTT
CDR3: CASRMDRVATANEKLFF

D: TRBD1
J: TRBJ1-1
size: NA
V: TRBV4-1
DNA: TGCGCCAGCAGCCAAGACGAGACAGGGTATGCTGAAGCTTTCTTT
CDR3: CASSQDETGYAEAFF

D: NA
J: TRBJ2-3
size: NA
V: TRBV11-1
DNA: TGTGCCAGCAGCTTAGTACGAGTCGACTTACCAGATACGCAGTATTTT
CDR3: CASSLVRVDLPDTQYF

D: NA
J: TRBJ2-3
size: NA
V: TRBV11-2
DNA: TGTGCCAGCAGCTTCATGGAAAACACAGATACGCAGTATTTT
CDR3: CASSFMENTDTQYF

D: TRBD1
J: TRBJ2-7
size: few
V: TRBV6-2/TRBV6-3
DNA: TGTGCCACCATACCCGACAGGGTGACGTCTCCCGAGCAGTACTTC
CDR3: CATIPDRVTSPEQYF

D: NA
J: TRBJ2-5
size: NA
V: TRBV5-1
DNA: TGCGCCAGCAGCTTGAAAGAGACCCAGTACTTC
CDR3: CASSLKETQYF

D: TRBD1
J: TRBJ1-1
size: NA
V: TRBV6-5
DNA: TGTGCCAGCAGTTACTCGACAGGGGGAGGCACTGAAGCTTTCTTT
CDR3: CASSYSTGGGTEAFF

D: NA
J: TRBJ2-2
size: once
V: TRBV24-1
DNA: TGTGCCACCAGTCGGGGTAATGACGCCGGGGAGCTGTTTTTT
CDR3: CATSRGNDAGELFF

D: NA
J: TRBJ1-1
size: NA
V: TRBV15
DNA: TGTGCCACCAGCAGCTGGGGCACTGAAGCTTTCTTT
CDR3: CATSSWGTEAFF

D: NA
J: TRBJ1-3
size: NA
V: TRBV24-1
DNA: TGTGCCATCAGTGATTTGGGCAGGCGGCGAGACACCATATATTTT
CDR3: CAISDLGRRRDTIYF

D: NA
J: TRBJ2-7
size: NA
V: TRBV27
DNA: TGTGCCAGCAGTTTAGGGGCGGGCGAGCAGTACTTC
CDR3: CASSLGAGEQYF

D: NA
J: TRBJ1-6
size: NA
V: TRBV21-1
DNA: TGTGCCAGCAGCCCCCCTGGTTCACCCCTCCACTTT
CDR3: CASSPPGSPLHF

D: TRBD1
J: TRBJ2-7
size: NA
V: TRBV28
DNA: TGTGCCAGCAGTTGGGGACAGGGGGTAAACGAGCAGTACTTC
CDR3: CASSWGQGVNEQYF

D: NA
J: TRBJ2-7
size: NA
V: TRBV27
DNA: TGTGCCAGCAGTTTAACTCGAGGCGAGCAGTACTTC
CDR3: CASSLTRGEQYF

D: NA
J: TRBJ2-3
size: NA
V: TRBV20-1
DNA: TGCAGTGCCCCGTCGTCAGATACGCAGTATTTT
CDR3: CSAPSSDTQYF

D: NA
J: TRBJ1-2
size: NA
V: TRBV7-6
DNA: TGTGCCAGCAGCTTGACCTTGGACTCTGGCTACACCTTC
CDR3: CASSLTLDSGYTF

D: NA
J: TRBJ2-7
size: once
V: TRBV15
DNA: TGTGCCACCAGCAGTGGCCCCACCTACGAGCAGTACTTC
CDR3: CATSSGPTYEQYF

D: NA
J: TRBJ1-5
size: NA
V: TRBV20-1
DNA: TGCAGTGCTAGAGATGAATCAGGGGATCAGCCCCAGCATTTT
CDR3: CSARDESGDQPQHF

D: TRBD2
J: TRBJ2-1
size: NA
V: TRBV20-1
DNA: TGCAGTGCTAGATCTCCGGGACTAGCGGGGGGGATTTCCAATGAGCAGTTCTTC
CDR3: CSARSPGLAGGISNEQFF

D: TRBD2
J: TRBJ2-7
size: NA
V: TRBV4-2
DNA: TGTGCCAGCAGCCAAGAGAAGGGCGGGGGGGCCCACGAGCAGTACTTC
CDR3: CASSQEKGGGAHEQYF

D: NA
J: TRBJ2-1
size: NA
V: TRBV29-1
DNA: TGCAGCGTTGCCCCATTTGAATACAATGAGCAGTTCTTC
CDR3: CSVAPFEYNEQFF

D: NA
J: TRBJ1-5
size: NA
V: TRBV6-2/TRBV6-3
DNA: TGTGCCAGCAGTTATGCGGGACTGGAGTCGCAGCCCCAGCATTTT
CDR3: CASSYAGLESQPQHF

D: NA
J: TRBJ1-2
size: few
V: TRBV6-2/TRBV6-3
DNA: TGTGCCAGCAGTTACTCTCATACCGGGTCCCGAGGAGATGGCTACACCTTC
CDR3: CASSYSHTGSRGDGYTF

D: NA
J: TRBJ1-5
size: once
V: TRBV7-2
DNA: TGTGCCAGCAGCTTAGCGGGGGGGGGACATCAGCCCCAGCATTTT
CDR3: CASSLAGGGHQPQHF

D: NA
J: TRBJ2-1
size: NA
V: TRBV5-1
DNA: TGCGCCAGCAGCCCGACCGGGAGCTCCTACAATGAGCAGTTCTTC
CDR3: CASSPTGSSYNEQFF

D: NA
J: TRBJ2-3
size: NA
V: TRBV5-1
DNA: TGCGCCAGCAGCTTGGATCAGCGGACAGATACGCAGTATTTT
CDR3: CASSLDQRTDTQYF

D: NA
J: TRBJ2-5
size: NA
V: TRBV11-2
DNA: TGTGCCAGCAGCTTCGACCCGGGAAGCCAAGAGACCCAGTACTTC
CDR3: CASSFDPGSQETQYF

D: NA
J: TRBJ1-5
size: NA
V: TRBV11-1
DNA: TGTGCCAGCAGCGATGGACGGGTTAATGAGCCCCAGCATTTT
CDR3: CASSDGRVNEPQHF

D: TRBD1
J: TRBJ1-5
size: NA
V: TRBV7-9
DNA: TGTGCCAGCAGCCCATCGACAGGGGAGAATCAGCCCCAGCATTTT
CDR3: CASSPSTGENQPQHF

D: NA
J: TRBJ2-5
size: NA
V: TRBV6-2/TRBV6-3
DNA: TGTGCCAGCAGTTATGGAGAAGAGAGTACCCAGTACTTC
CDR3: CASSYGEESTQYF

D: TRBD1
J: TRBJ2-7
size: once
V: TRBV4-1
DNA: TGCGCCAGCAGCCTAACAGGGGGCACCTACGAGCAGTACTTC
CDR3: CASSLTGGTYEQYF

D: NA
J: TRBJ2-1
size: once
V: TRBV7-6
DNA: TGTGCCAGCAGCTCTTCCGTTTCTAATGAGCAGTTCTTC
CDR3: CASSSSVSNEQFF

D: NA
J: TRBJ1-3
size: NA
V: TRBV10-1
DNA: TGCGCCAGCAGTCGGGCGTCTGGAAACACCATATATTTT
CDR3: CASSRASGNTIYF

D: NA
J: TRBJ2-3
size: NA
V: TRBV29-1
DNA: TGCAGCGTAGTCCCGAGCACAGATACGCAGTATTTT
CDR3: CSVVPSTDTQYF

D: TRBD2
J: TRBJ2-1
size: NA
V: TRBV12-3/TRBV12-4
DNA: TGTGCCAGCTTGGCGGGGGGCTACAATGAGCAGTTCTTC
CDR3: CASLAGGYNEQFF

D: TRBD2
J: TRBJ2-7
size: NA
V: TRBV9
DNA: TGTGCCAGCAGCCGGGGGGTCTACGAGCAGTACTTC
CDR3: CASSRGVYEQYF

D: TRBD1
J: TRBJ2-7
size: NA
V: TRBV28
DNA: TGTGCCAGCAGGCCCGGGACAGGGGGCTCGTACGAGCAGTACTTC
CDR3: CASRPGTGGSYEQYF

D: TRBD2
J: TRBJ2-7
size: NA
V: TRBV11-1
DNA: TGTGCCAGCAGCGACACCGGGACTAGCGGGATGATATCCTACGAGCAGTACTTC
CDR3: CASSDTGTSGMISYEQYF

D: NA
J: TRBJ2-2
size: NA
V: TRBV12-5
DNA: TGTGCTAGTGGAACAGAGAACACCGGGGAGCTGTTTTTT
CDR3: CASGTENTGELFF

D: TRBD2
J: TRBJ2-1
size: NA
V: TRBV6-4
DNA: TGTGCCAGCAGTGACCTAGCGGGAGGCCCTTACAATGAGCAGTTCTTC
CDR3: CASSDLAGGPYNEQFF

D: NA
J: TRBJ2-7
size: once
V: TRBV5-1
DNA: TGCGCCAGCAGCTTGGATGTGACAGGCTACGAGCAGTACTTC
CDR3: CASSLDVTGYEQYF

D: NA
J: TRBJ2-1
size: NA
V: TRBV29-1
DNA: TGCAGCGTCCCTAGCCCGAGCTCCTACAATGAGCAGTTCTTC
CDR3: CSVPSPSSYNEQFF

D: TRBD1
J: TRBJ1-6
size: NA
V: TRBV30
DNA: TGTGCCTGGAGTGGAGGACAGGCCCTCTATAATTCACCCCTCCACTTT
CDR3: CAWSGGQALYNSPLHF

D: NA
J: TRBJ1-1
size: NA
V: TRBV5-5
DNA: TGTGCCAGCAGCTTAAGGGGTATGGACACTGAAGCTTTCTTT
CDR3: CASSLRGMDTEAFF

D: TRBD2
J: TRBJ2-3
size: NA
V: TRBV10-1
DNA: TGCGCCAGCAGTGAGTCGAGAGCGGGAAGTACAGATACGCAGTATTTT
CDR3: CASSESRAGSTDTQYF

D: TRBD1
J: TRBJ2-1
size: once
V: TRBV24-1
DNA: TGTGCCACCAGTGACTCTACAGGGGCGTCCTACAATGAGCAGTTCTTC
CDR3: CATSDSTGASYNEQFF

D: NA
J: TRBJ2-7
size: NA
V: TRBV7-2
DNA: TGTGCCAGCAGCTTAGGGCAGGGGAACTACGAGCAGTACTTC
CDR3: CASSLGQGNYEQYF

D: NA
J: TRBJ2-7
size: NA
V: TRBV15
DNA: TGTGCCACCAGTCGGGGGACTGGCTACGAGCAGTACTTC
CDR3: CATSRGTGYEQYF

D: TRBD2
J: TRBJ2-5
size: NA
V: TRBV23-1
DNA: TGCGCCAGCAGTCAGGCCCAGTCTTTAGGGACTAGCGGGACTGTACAAGAGACCCAGTACTTC
CDR3: CASSQAQSLGTSGTVQETQYF

D: TRBD1
J: TRBJ2-7
size: once
V: TRBV7-9
DNA: TGTGCCAGCAGCTCCCGGGACAGGGGTACCGAGCAGTACTTC
CDR3: CASSSRDRGTEQYF

D: NA
J: TRBJ2-1
size: NA
V: TRBV5-4
DNA: TGTGCCAGCAGCTTTACCGCCGGGAATCGCAATGAGCAGTTCTTC
CDR3: CASSFTAGNRNEQFF